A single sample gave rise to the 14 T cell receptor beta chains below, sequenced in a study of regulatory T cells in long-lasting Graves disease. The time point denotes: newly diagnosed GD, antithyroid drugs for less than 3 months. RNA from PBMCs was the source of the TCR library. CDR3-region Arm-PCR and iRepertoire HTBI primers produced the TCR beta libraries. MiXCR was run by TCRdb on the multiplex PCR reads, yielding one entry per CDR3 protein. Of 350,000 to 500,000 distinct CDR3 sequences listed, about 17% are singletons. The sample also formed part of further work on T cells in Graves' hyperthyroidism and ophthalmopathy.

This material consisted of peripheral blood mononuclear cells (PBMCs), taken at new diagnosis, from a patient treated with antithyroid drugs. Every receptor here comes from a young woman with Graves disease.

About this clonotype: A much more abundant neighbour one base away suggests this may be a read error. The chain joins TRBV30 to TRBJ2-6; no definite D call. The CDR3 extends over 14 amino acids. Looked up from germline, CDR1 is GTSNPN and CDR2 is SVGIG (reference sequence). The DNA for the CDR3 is TGTGCCTGCAGTGGAAGCTCTGGGGCCAACGTCCTGACTTTC. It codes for CACSGSSGANVLTF. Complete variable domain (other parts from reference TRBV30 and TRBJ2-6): SQTIHQWPATLVQPVGSPLSLECTVEGTSNPNLYWYRQAAGRGLQLLFYSVGIGQISSEVPQNLSASRPQDRQFILSSKKLLLSDSGFYLCACSGSSGANVLTFGAGSRLTVL.

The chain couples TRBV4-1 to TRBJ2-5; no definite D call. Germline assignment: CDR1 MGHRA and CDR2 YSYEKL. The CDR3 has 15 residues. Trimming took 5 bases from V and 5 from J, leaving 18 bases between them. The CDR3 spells CASSIPRALGETQYF. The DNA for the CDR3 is TGCGCCAGCAGCATCCCTCGTGCATTGGGGGAGACCCAGTACTTC.

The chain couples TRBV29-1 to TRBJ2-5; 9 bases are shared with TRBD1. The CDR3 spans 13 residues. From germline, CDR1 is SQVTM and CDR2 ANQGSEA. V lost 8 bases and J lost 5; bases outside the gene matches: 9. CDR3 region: CSTRTGVIETQYF. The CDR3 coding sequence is TGCAGCACGCGGACAGGGGTCATCGAGACCCAGTACTTC.

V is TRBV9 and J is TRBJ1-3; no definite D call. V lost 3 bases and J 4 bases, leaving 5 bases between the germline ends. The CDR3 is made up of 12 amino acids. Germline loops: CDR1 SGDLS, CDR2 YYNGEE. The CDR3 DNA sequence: TGTGCCAGCAGCGCCCAGGGAAACACCATATATTTT. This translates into CASSAQGNTIYF.

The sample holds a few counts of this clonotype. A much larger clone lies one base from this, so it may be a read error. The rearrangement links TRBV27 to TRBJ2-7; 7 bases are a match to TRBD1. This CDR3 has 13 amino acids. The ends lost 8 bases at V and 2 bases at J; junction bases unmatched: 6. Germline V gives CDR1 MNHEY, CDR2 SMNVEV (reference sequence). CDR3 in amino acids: CASGSGTAYEQYF. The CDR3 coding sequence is TGTGCCAGCGGTTCCGGGACAGCCTACGAGCAGTACTTC.

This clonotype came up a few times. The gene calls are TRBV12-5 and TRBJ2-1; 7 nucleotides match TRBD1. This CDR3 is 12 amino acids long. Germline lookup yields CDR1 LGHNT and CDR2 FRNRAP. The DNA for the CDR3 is TGTCCCAACAGGGGTAGCTACAATGAGCAGTTCTTC. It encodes CPNRGSYNEQFF.

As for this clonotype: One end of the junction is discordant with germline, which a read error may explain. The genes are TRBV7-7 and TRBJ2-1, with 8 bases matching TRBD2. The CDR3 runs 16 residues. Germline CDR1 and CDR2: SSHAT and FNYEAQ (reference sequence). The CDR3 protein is CASSLVPSGLYNEQFF. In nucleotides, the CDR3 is TGTGCTAGCAGCTTAGTTCCTAGCGGGCTATACAATGAGCAGTTCTTC.

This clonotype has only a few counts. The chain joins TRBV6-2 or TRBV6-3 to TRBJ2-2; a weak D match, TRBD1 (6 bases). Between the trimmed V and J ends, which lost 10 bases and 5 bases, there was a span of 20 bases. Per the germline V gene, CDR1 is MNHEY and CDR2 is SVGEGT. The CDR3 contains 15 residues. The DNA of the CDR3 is TGTGCCACCCTGACAGGAGTTACATTAACCGGGGAGCTGTTTTTT. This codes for CATLTGVTLTGELFF.

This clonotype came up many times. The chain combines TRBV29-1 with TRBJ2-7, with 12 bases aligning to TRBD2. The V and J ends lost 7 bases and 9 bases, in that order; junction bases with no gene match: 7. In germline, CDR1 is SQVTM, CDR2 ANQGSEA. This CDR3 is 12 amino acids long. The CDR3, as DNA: TGCAGCGGCCAGACTAGCGGGAGTATGCAGTACTTC. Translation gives CSGQTSGSMQYF.

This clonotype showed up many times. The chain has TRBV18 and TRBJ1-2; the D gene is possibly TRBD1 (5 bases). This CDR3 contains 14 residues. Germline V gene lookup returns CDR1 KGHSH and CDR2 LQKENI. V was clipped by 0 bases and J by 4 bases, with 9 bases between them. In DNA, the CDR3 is TGTGCCAGCTCACCACCGGCACAGGTCTATGGCTACACCTTC. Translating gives CASSPPAQVYGYTF.

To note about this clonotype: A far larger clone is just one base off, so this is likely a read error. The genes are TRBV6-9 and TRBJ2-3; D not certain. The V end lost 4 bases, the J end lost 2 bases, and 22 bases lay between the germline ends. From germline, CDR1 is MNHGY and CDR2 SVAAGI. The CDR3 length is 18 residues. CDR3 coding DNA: TGTGCCAGCAGTTTAGTCTCTACGGCGGAAGCCTACACAGATACGCAGTATTTT. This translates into CASSLVSTAEAYTDTQYF.

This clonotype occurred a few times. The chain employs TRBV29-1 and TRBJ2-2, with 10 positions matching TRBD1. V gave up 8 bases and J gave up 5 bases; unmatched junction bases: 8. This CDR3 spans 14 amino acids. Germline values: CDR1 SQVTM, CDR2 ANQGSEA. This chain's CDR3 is CSMTGGAETGELFF. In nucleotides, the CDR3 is TGCAGCATGACAGGGGGCGCCGAAACCGGGGAGCTGTTTTTT.

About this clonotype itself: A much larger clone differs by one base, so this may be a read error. The CDR3 nucleotides are TGTGCCAGCAGCTTTACAGGGGACGAGCAGTACTTC. Its translation: CASSFTGDEQYF. The chain couples TRBV7-8 to TRBJ2-7; TRBD1 agrees at 7 bases. The CDR3 length is 12 residues. Germline V gene sequence: CDR1 SGHVS, CDR2 FQNEAQ. V shed 3 bases, J shed 5 bases, and the junction held 1 base outside the gene matches.

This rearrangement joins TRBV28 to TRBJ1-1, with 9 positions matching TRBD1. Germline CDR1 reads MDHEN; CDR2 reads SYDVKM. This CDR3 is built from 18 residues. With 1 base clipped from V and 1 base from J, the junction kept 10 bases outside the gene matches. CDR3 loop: CASSLFGRRGQGNTEAFF. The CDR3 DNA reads TGTGCCAGCAGTTTATTTGGTAGGCGGGGACAGGGGAACACTGAAGCTTTCTTT.